The next 25 T cell receptor beta chains were all read from a single sample in a study of cytomegalovirus exposure and HLA in healthy donors. It was with 60 Vbeta and 13 Jbeta primers that the PCR ran. Only in-frame clones appear in the TCRdb table, and some are missing; sequencing was by immunoSEQ multiplex PCR. The table records about 130,000 clones, 80% of them present only once. The sequenced material came from PBMCs. Receptors originate from a man aged 25-40 years in good health.

The V gene is TRBV6-5, the J gene TRBJ2-1; D is undetermined. Germline loops: CDR1 MNHEY, CDR2 SVGAGI. Trimming left V 2 bases short and J 0 bases short, with 8 bases between. The CDR3 loop spans 15 amino acids. CDR3: CASSYTESSYNEQFF. The DNA for the CDR3 is TGTGCCAGCAGTTACACCGAGAGCTCCTACAATGAGCAGTTCTTC.

The J gene is TRBJ2-7, the V gene TRBV18; D is undetermined. The germline gives CDR1 KGHSH, CDR2 LQKENI. This CDR3 comprises 14 residues. The V gene lost 4 bases and the J gene lost 3 bases, with 13 bases spanning the gap. The CDR3 protein is CASSLSRLNYEQYF. The CDR3 DNA is TGTGCCAGCTCACTCAGCAGACTTAACTACGAGCAGTACTTC.

This sequence joins TRBV2 and TRBJ2-5, with D perhaps being TRBD1 or TRBD2 (5 bases each). The closer fit of TRBJ2-7 to the DNA end suggests the J call may be wrong. Germline V gene sequence: CDR1 SNHLY, CDR2 FYNNEI. This CDR3 spans 16 amino acids. CDR3 residues: CASSPRDPGVASEQYF. DNA of the CDR3: TGTGCCAGCAGTCCTCGGGACCCCGGGGTGGCTAGCGAGCAGTACTTC.

The gene calls are TRBV19 and TRBJ1-2; maybe TRBD1 (6 bases). CDR1 and CDR2 from the germline V gene are LNHDA and SQIVND (reference sequence). There are 12 residues in the CDR3. V was cut by 5 bases and J by 6 bases, with 10 bases left in between. The CDR3 bases are TGTGCCAGTAGTCACAGGGTTGATGGCTACACCTTC. Residues: CASSHRVDGYTF.

The table lists this clone with a count of one. The chain joins TRBV7-9 to TRBJ2-5; D is possibly TRBD2 (7 bases). V gave up 3 bases and J gave up 5 bases, with 16 bases separating them. Germline V lookup: CDR1 SEHNR, CDR2 FQNEAQ (reference sequence). This CDR3 comprises 15 residues. CDR3 amino acids: CASSLGAGDMETQYF. DNA of the CDR3: TGTGCCAGCAGCTTGGGGGCGGGAGATATGGAGACCCAGTACTTC.

The CDR3 DNA sequence: TGTGCCATCAGCCTGGATCGACTAGCGGATGAGCAGTTCTTC. Amino acids: CAISLDRLADEQFF. This chain links TRBV10-3 with TRBJ2-1; 9 nucleotides match TRBD2. The CDR3 runs to 14 residues. J gave up 8 bases and V 6 bases, and 8 bases lay outside the gene matches. Germline assignment: CDR1 ENHRY and CDR2 SYGVKD.

CDR3 protein: CASTSERGKLAQFF. The CDR3 DNA sequence: TGTGCCAGCACCTCCGAAAGGGGTAAACTAGCCCAGTTCTTC. The V and J genes are TRBV6-5 and TRBJ2-1, with a weak D call TRBD2 (6 bases). The CDR3 length is 14 residues. Trimming cost V 7 bases and J 13 bases, with 23 bases left between them. Germline CDR1 and CDR2: MNHEY and SVGAGI.

V is TRBV19 and J is TRBJ2-3; D is perhaps TRBD2 (6 bases). Per the germline V gene, CDR1 is LNHDA and CDR2 is SQIVND (reference sequence). V was pared by 5 bases and J by 5 bases, with 17 bases between. The CDR3 is 15 residues long. The CDR3 nucleotides are TGTGCCAGTAGTCGTCTGTCGGGAGTGGGAGATACGCAGTATTTT. As protein: CASSRLSGVGDTQYF.

The chain carries TRBV19 and TRBJ1-1; no clear D gene. The CDR3 loop spans 13 amino acids. V lost 5 bases to trimming and J lost 1 base, with 8 bases between them. CDR1 is LNHDA, CDR2 SQIVND, per germline (reference sequence). The CDR3 loop is CASSYGQNTEAFF. CDR3 DNA: TGTGCCAGTAGTTATGGGCAGAACACTGAAGCTTTCTTT.

CDR3 nucleotides: TGTGCCAGCAGCGTGACAGGTCTCCACGAGCAGTACTTC. Its translation: CASSVTGLHEQYF. This rearrangement joins TRBV5-6 to TRBJ2-7; weak D call: TRBD1 (6 bases). Germline V gene lookup returns CDR1 SGHDT and CDR2 YYEEEE. The CDR3 extends over 13 amino acids. The V gene lost 4 bases and the J gene lost 5 bases, with 13 bases spanning the gap. The complete variable domain, with remaining parts taken from reference TRBV5-6 and TRBJ2-7, reads DAGVTQSPTHLIKTRGQQVTLRCSPKSGHDTVSWYQQALGQGPQFIFQYYEEEERQRGNFPDRFSGHQFPNYSSELNVNALLLGDSALYLCASSVTGLHEQYFGPGTRLTVT.

The rearrangement joins TRBV19 to TRBJ1-2; TRBD1 matches 10 bases. The CDR3 runs to 15 residues. Per the germline V gene, CDR1 is LNHDA and CDR2 is SQIVND (reference sequence). V gave up 5 bases and J gave up 8 bases; unmatched junction bases: 11. This chain's CDR3 is CASSHRDRGSLGYTF. For the CDR3, the DNA is TGTGCCAGTAGTCACCGGGACAGGGGTTCGCTCGGCTACACCTTC. Based on the CDR3 plus reference TRBV19 and TRBJ1-2, the full variable domain is DGGITQSPKYLFRKEGQNVTLSCEQNLNHDAMYWYRQDPGQGLRLIYYSQIVNDFQKGDIAEGYSVSREKKESFPLTVTSAQKNPTAFYLCASSHRDRGSLGYTFGSGTRLTVV.

This chain joins TRBV9 and TRBJ1-2, with 9 bases aligning to TRBD1. V lost 3 bases to trimming and J lost 6 bases; unmatched junction nucleotides: 9. Germline CDR1 is SGDLS and CDR2 is YYNGEE. The CDR3 covers 15 residues. The CDR3 reads CASSANRGRPDGYTF. In DNA, the CDR3 is TGTGCCAGCAGCGCGAACAGGGGGCGCCCCGATGGCTACACCTTC.

The chain carries TRBV15 and TRBJ2-1; 8 bases are shared with TRBD2. V was clipped by 0 bases and J by 10 bases; unmatched bases: 14. In germline, CDR1 is LNHNV, CDR2 YYDKDF (reference sequence). This CDR3 is built from 17 residues. CDR3 protein: CATSRDRTSGTLGEQFF. The CDR3 nucleotides are TGTGCCACCAGCAGAGATCGAACTAGCGGCACCCTAGGGGAGCAGTTCTTC. Full variable domain (rest looked up from reference TRBV15 and TRBJ2-1): DAMVIQNPRYQVTQFGKPVTLSCSQTLNHNVMYWYQQKSSQAPKLLFHYYDKDFNNEADTPDNFQSRRPNTSFCFLDIRSPGLGDTAMYLCATSRDRTSGTLGEQFFGPGTRLTVL.

This chain connects TRBV10-2 to TRBJ1-5; tentative D call: TRBD1 (5 bases). This CDR3 is 13 amino acids long. Between the trimmed V and J ends, which lost 10 bases and 6 bases, there was a span of 16 bases. In germline, CDR1 is WSHSY, CDR2 SAAADI. DNA of the CDR3: TGCGCCACCGAGGTGGGGGGAAGTCAGCCCCAGCATTTT. Protein product: CATEVGGSQPQHF.

This chain joins TRBV6-1 and TRBJ1-5, with D unresolved. The CDR3 consists of 16 residues. V was pared by 1 base and J by 2 bases, with 12 bases between. Germline V gives CDR1 MNHNS, CDR2 SASEGT. The CDR3 protein is CASSEGAGVGNQPQHF. The CDR3 bases are TGTGCCAGCAGTGAAGGGGCCGGGGTGGGCAATCAGCCCCAGCATTTT.

This clone was counted a single time. Additional DNA sequences in this sample encode the identical CDR3. The chain joins TRBV27 to TRBJ2-7; 8 positions match TRBD1. CDR3 length: 13 amino acids. CDR1 is MNHEY and CDR2 is SMNVEV in the germline V gene (reference sequence). Germline trimming cut 3 bases from V and 3 bases from J; bases unmatched to any gene: 1. CDR3 sequence: CASSFGQGYEQYF. The CDR3 region has the DNA TGTGCCAGCAGTTTCGGACAGGGCTACGAGCAGTACTTC.

The chain joins TRBV6-5 to TRBJ1-2; D is perhaps TRBD1 (6 bases). The V end lost 4 bases, the J end lost 4 bases, and 10 bases lay between the germline ends. From germline, CDR1 is MNHEY and CDR2 SVGAGI. CDR3 length: 13 amino acids. CDR3 in amino acids: CASSSGVGYGYTF. For the CDR3, the DNA is TGTGCCAGCAGTTCAGGGGTCGGCTATGGCTACACCTTC.

The chain couples TRBV5-1 to TRBJ2-5; 12 positions agree with TRBD1. V was clipped by 0 bases and J by 4 bases; unmatched bases: 4. CDR1 is SGHRS, CDR2 YFSETQ, per germline. The CDR3 spans 16 residues. The CDR3 DNA is TGCGCCAGCAGCTTGGTCGGGACAGGGGGCCGAGAGACCCAGTACTTC. Its protein product is CASSLVGTGGRETQYF.

The V and J genes are TRBV23-1 and TRBJ1-1; 10 positions agree with TRBD1. TRBV23-1 carries the ORF label, with uncertain function. This CDR3 is built from 20 residues. Unmatched junction bases numbered 13, after V lost 0 bases and J lost 0 bases. The CDR3 here is CASSQSGTGVDSQVNTEAFF. CDR3 bases: TGCGCCAGCAGTCAATCGGGGACAGGGGTTGATTCCCAAGTGAACACTGAAGCTTTCTTT.

This clone was seen a few times. The V call is TRBV25-1, the J call TRBJ2-5; 12 bases are a match to TRBD2. CDR1 and CDR2 from the germline V gene are MGHDK and SYGVNS. J gave up 5 bases and V 2 bases, and 6 bases lay outside the gene matches. CDR3 length: 16 amino acids. The CDR3 reads CASSEGGTSGLETQYF. The CDR3 nucleotides are TGTGCCAGCAGTGAAGGGGGGACTAGCGGGTTGGAGACCCAGTACTTC.

This chain's CDR3 is CASSGTVDTEAFF. As DNA, the CDR3 is TGTGCCAGCAGCGGAACAGTTGACACTGAAGCTTTCTTT. The V call is TRBV9, the J call TRBJ1-1; unclear D gene. Germline CDR1 and CDR2: SGDLS and YYNGEE. Deletions cut 3 bases from V and 3 bases from J, with 9 bases between. There are 13 residues in the CDR3.

The chain uses TRBV7-9 and TRBJ1-1; TRBD1 matches at 8 bases. Germline CDR1 SEHNR, CDR2 FQNEAQ (reference sequence). The V and J ends lost 4 bases and 3 bases, in that order; junction bases with no gene match: 4. CDR3 length: 14 amino acids. CDR3 residues: CASSSPDRDTEAFF. Here the CDR3 DNA reads TGTGCCAGCAGCTCCCCGGACAGGGACACTGAAGCTTTCTTT.

The genes are TRBV19 and TRBJ2-7, with D unresolved. Trimming took 4 bases from V and 0 from J, leaving 16 bases between them. This CDR3 is 16 amino acids long. Germline values: CDR1 LNHDA, CDR2 SQIVND (reference sequence). CDR3: CASSTPHSRNSYEQYF. The CDR3 bases are TGTGCCAGTAGTACCCCTCACTCGAGGAACTCCTACGAGCAGTACTTC.

The chain employs TRBV28 and TRBJ1-1; D not certain. Germline-derived CDR1 and CDR2 are MDHEN and SYDVKM. V lost 6 bases and J 0 bases, leaving 8 bases between the germline ends. CDR3 length: 13 amino acids. The CDR3 region has the DNA TGTGCCAGCAGGCCACAGATGAACACTGAAGCTTTCTTT. Translated, it gives CASRPQMNTEAFF.

This rearrangement joins TRBV6-1 to TRBJ1-1, with TRBD1 identical over 9 bases. The V gene's germline CDR1 is MNHNS and CDR2 SASEGT. This CDR3 comprises 15 residues. Trimming cost V 3 bases and J 1 base; bases outside gene matches: 3. The CDR3 DNA reads TGTGCCAGCAGTGAGGGGGGACAGGGGAACACTGAAGCTTTCTTT. This gives the protein CASSEGGQGNTEAFF.